These 22 T cell receptor beta chains originate from one sample sequenced in a study of T cell responses to AZD1222 COVID-19 vaccine. Some clones are missing from TCRdb's copy, which holds only in-frame ones; the method was immunoSEQ multiplex PCR. This sample has 80,000 to 100,000 clones, with 80% to 90% found just once. Specimen: peripheral blood, collected on day 0 of AZD1222 vaccination. Receptors were obtained from an adult in good health.

The chain is built from TRBV19 and TRBJ1-5; D perhaps matches TRBD1 (5 bases). This CDR3 comprises 14 residues. CDR1 and CDR2 (germline): LNHDA, SQIVND (reference sequence). The V and J ends lost 3 bases and 6 bases respectively, with 12 bases between them. The CDR3 protein is CASSIGGRGQPQHF. CDR3 nucleotides: TGTGCCAGTAGTATCGGGGGAAGAGGTCAGCCCCAGCATTTT. Looking up the rest from reference TRBV19 and TRBJ1-5 gives the full variable domain: DGGITQSPKYLFRKEGQNVTLSCEQNLNHDAMYWYRQDPGQGLRLIYYSQIVNDFQKGDIAEGYSVSREKKESFPLTVTSAQKNPTAFYLCASSIGGRGQPQHFGDGTRLSIL.

In the case of this clone: Compared with germline, one end of the junction differs, possibly owing to a read error. V is TRBV7-7 and J is TRBJ2-1; 12 nucleotides agree with TRBD2. From germline, CDR1 is SSHAT and CDR2 FNYEAQ (reference sequence). CDR3 length: 16 amino acids. CDR3 coding DNA: TGTGCTAGCAGCTTAGGGGCTAGCGGGAGGGTAGATGAGCAGTTCTTC. It encodes CASSLGASGRVDEQFF.

The rearrangement links TRBV7-2 to TRBJ1-2; 7 nucleotides match TRBD1. Germline values: CDR1 SGHTA, CDR2 FQGNSA. Unmatched junction bases numbered 11, after V lost 3 bases and J lost 4 bases. This CDR3 has 16 residues. The CDR3 spells CASSFSPTGQGYGYTF. The CDR3 bases are TGTGCCAGCAGCTTTTCCCCGACAGGGCAAGGCTATGGCTACACCTTC.

The CDR3 loop is CASSKGIHLRGTNTEAFF. The CDR3 bases are TGTGCCAGCAGCAAAGGAATTCATCTCCGCGGGACGAACACTGAAGCTTTCTTT. The rearrangement uses TRBV21-1 and TRBJ1-1. TRBV21-1 is a pseudogene locus. The CDR3 consists of 18 residues.

The table lists this clone with a count of one. The V and J genes are TRBV18 and TRBJ1-1; no clear D. The ends were cut back, 5 bases at V and 3 bases at J, with 10 bases in the middle. CDR1 and CDR2 (germline): KGHSH, LQKENI. This CDR3 is built from 13 residues. For the CDR3, the DNA is TGTGCCAGCTCATTCGCCTGGGACACTGAAGCTTTCTTT. Protein: CASSFAWDTEAFF.

The gene calls are TRBV19 and TRBJ2-5, with unresolved D. This CDR3 region has 14 residues. V was shortened by 3 bases and J by 7 bases, with 15 bases between the two germline ends. In germline, CDR1 is LNHDA, CDR2 SQIVND (reference sequence). CDR3 coding DNA: TGTGCCAGTAGTATGGGTTGGGTTGAAGCGACCCAGTACTTC. It codes for CASSMGWVEATQYF.

The gene calls are TRBV9 and TRBJ2-7; 8 bases align to TRBD2. The CDR3 has 14 residues. Germline V lookup: CDR1 SGDLS, CDR2 YYNGEE. V lost 3 bases to trimming and J lost 5 bases; unmatched junction nucleotides: 7. The CDR3 DNA follows: TGTGCCAGCAGCGCCAGCGGGAGTTACGACGAGCAGTACTTC. Protein product: CASSASGSYDEQYF.

The chain recombines TRBV4-3 with TRBJ2-5, with D perhaps matching TRBD1 or TRBD2 (8 bases each). This CDR3 has 18 residues. V was trimmed by 2 bases and J by 5 bases, leaving 24 bases between them. Germline loops: CDR1 LGHNA, CDR2 YSLEER. The CDR3 here is CASSQRQGANGRGETQYF. In DNA, the CDR3 is TGCGCCAGCAGCCAACGTCAGGGGGCTAACGGGAGGGGCGAGACCCAGTACTTC.

The rearrangement links TRBV6-2 or TRBV6-3 to TRBJ1-2; 9 bases line up with TRBD1. The V segment lost 4 bases and the J segment 9 bases; nucleotides outside the gene matches: 15. CDR1 is MNHEY and CDR2 is SVGEGT in the germline V gene. The CDR3 is made up of 16 amino acids. The CDR3: CASSSGTGMSSSSYTF. CDR3 coding DNA: TGTGCCAGCAGTTCCGGGACAGGGATGAGTAGTTCTAGCTACACCTTC.

The J gene is TRBJ1-2, the V gene TRBV5-6; TRBD1 might be the D (6 bases). CDR3 size: 15 residues. Trimming removed 2 bases at V and 1 base at J, with 12 bases between. Looked up from germline, CDR1 is SGHDT and CDR2 is YYEEEE. The CDR3 nucleotides read TGTGCCAGCAGCTTTCGCACAGGGTTTAACTATGGCTACACCTTC. Residues: CASSFRTGFNYGYTF.

The V call is TRBV6-1, the J call TRBJ2-5; D gene uncertain. The germline V and J ends were trimmed by 2 bases and 1 base, with 8 bases remaining between them. CDR3 size: 14 residues. Per germline, CDR1 MNHNS and CDR2 SASEGT. CDR3: CASSERIIQETQYF. CDR3 DNA: TGTGCCAGCAGTGAACGAATCATCCAAGAGACCCAGTACTTC.

The V call is TRBV13, the J call TRBJ1-6; tentative D call: TRBD1 (6 bases). Germline CDR1 is PRHDT and CDR2 is FYEKMQ (reference sequence). V lost 3 bases and J lost 8, with 11 bases in between. The CDR3 is 14 residues long. In nucleotides, the CDR3 is TGTGCCAGCAGCTTGAGGGACACTCATTCACCCCTCCACTTT. Amino acids: CASSLRDTHSPLHF.

The chain is built from TRBV28 and TRBJ1-4; 9 bases line up with TRBD1. The CDR3 length is 15 residues. Germline trimming cut 6 bases from V and 4 bases from J; bases unmatched to any gene: 6. Germline V CDR1 and CDR2: MDHEN, SYDVKM. Here the CDR3 reads CASSRDRAFNEKLFF. The CDR3, as DNA: TGTGCCAGCAGCCGGGACAGGGCATTTAATGAAAAACTGTTTTTT.

The rearrangement joins TRBV4-3 to TRBJ2-7, with TRBD1 identical over 8 bases. CDR1 LGHNA and CDR2 YSLEER come from the germline V gene. V trimming: 0 bases; J trimming: 7 bases; junction bases outside the gene matches: 8. CDR3 length: 15 amino acids. The CDR3 loop reads CASSQDMGQAVEQYF. Here the CDR3 DNA reads TGCGCCAGCAGCCAAGACATGGGACAGGCCGTGGAGCAGTACTTC.

The sample holds one count of this clone. A read error may produce the germline difference seen at one junction end. Written as DNA, the CDR3 is TGTGCCAGCAGCTTAGTGGGACGGGGAAATACCATATATTTT. Residues: CASSLVGRGNTIYF. V gene TRBV7-2 combines with J gene TRBJ1-3; D is perhaps TRBD1 (5 bases). The CDR3 totals 14 residues. Germline CDR1 SGHTA, CDR2 FQGNSA.

This clone occurred once. The chain couples TRBV5-1 to TRBJ1-3; D not resolved. The CDR3 contains 15 residues. Trimming cost V 0 bases and J 4 bases, with 11 bases left between them. Per the germline V gene, CDR1 is SGHRS and CDR2 is YFSETQ. The CDR3 nucleotides are TGCGCCAGCAGCTTGGTCCCAGGATCAGGAAACACCATATATTTT. Translating gives CASSLVPGSGNTIYF.

The V call is TRBV6-5, the J call TRBJ1-1; TRBD1 is a possible D gene (5 bases). Per germline, CDR1 MNHEY and CDR2 SVGAGI. This CDR3 has 13 amino acids. V dropped 6 bases and J dropped 6 bases, with 14 bases sitting between them. The CDR3: CASRQREGSEAFF. For the CDR3, the DNA is TGTGCCAGCAGGCAACGTGAGGGGTCTGAAGCTTTCTTT.

The chain joins TRBV10-3 to TRBJ2-7, with TRBD2 matching over 12 bases. Germline CDR1 reads ENHRY; CDR2 reads SYGVKD. V was clipped by 6 bases and J by 2 bases; unmatched bases: 5. The CDR3 spans 15 residues. The CDR3 nucleotides are TGTGCCATCAGCGGACTAGCGGGACCTACCTACGAGCAGTACTTC. Amino acids: CAISGLAGPTYEQYF.

The rearrangement joins TRBV6-5 to TRBJ1-2; D ambiguous. Germline V CDR1 and CDR2: MNHEY, SVGAGI. Trimming pared 5 bases from V and 1 base from J, leaving 14 bases between. The CDR3 is made up of 15 amino acids. DNA of the CDR3: TGTGCCAGCAGTCCAGTCAATCGGGTTAACTATGGCTACACCTTC. Protein sequence: CASSPVNRVNYGYTF.

This clone was counted only a few times. V and J are TRBV4-2 and TRBJ1-4, with 9 bases aligning to TRBD1. This CDR3 contains 16 residues. J was trimmed by 2 bases and V by 4 bases; bases with no gene match: 5. Germline loops: CDR1 LGHNA, CDR2 YNFKEQ. CDR3 sequence (DNA): TGTGCCAGCAGCCTTGGGGACAGGGCTACTAATGAAAAACTGTTTTTT. Its translation is CASSLGDRATNEKLFF.

The chain couples TRBV18 to TRBJ2-7; 8 nucleotides line up with TRBD2. Per germline, CDR1 KGHSH and CDR2 LQKENI. This CDR3 spans 13 amino acids. Trimming removed 2 bases from V and 4 bases from J; junction bases left unmatched: 1. CDR3 protein: CASSPGGGYEQYF. The CDR3 region has the DNA TGTGCCAGCTCACCAGGCGGGGGGTACGAGCAGTACTTC.

The V and J genes are TRBV28 and TRBJ1-2; the D is unclear. CDR3 size: 15 residues. V gave up 4 bases and J gave up 3 bases, with 15 bases separating them. Looked up from germline, CDR1 is MDHEN and CDR2 is SYDVKM. The CDR3 is CASSSSWEGYYGYTF. CDR3 coding DNA: TGTGCCAGCAGTTCCTCCTGGGAGGGATACTATGGCTACACCTTC.